Below are 31 T cell receptor beta chains sequenced from a single sample in a study of T cell responses to AZD1222 COVID-19 vaccine. The method was immunoSEQ multiplex PCR; TCRdb's version includes in-frame clones alone and lacks a portion of them. The sample carries some 150,000 clones, around nine tenths recorded once. The sequencing here drew on peripheral blood, taken on day 0 of AZD1222 vaccination. These receptors originate from an adult in good health.

The chain joins TRBV5-1 to TRBJ1-5, with D uncertain. Germline CDR1 SGHRS, CDR2 YFSETQ. The CDR3 totals 15 residues. V was clipped by 4 bases and J by 3 bases, with 14 bases between them. The CDR3: CASSPGGLLNQPQHF. In nucleotides, the CDR3 is TGCGCCAGCAGCCCAGGAGGACTACTCAATCAGCCCCAGCATTTT. Looking up the rest from reference TRBV5-1 and TRBJ1-5 gives the full variable domain: KAGVTQTPRYLIKTRGQQVTLSCSPISGHRSVSWYQQTPGQGLQFLFEYFSETQRNKGNFPGRFSGRQFSNSRSEMNVSTLELGDSALYLCASSPGGLLNQPQHFGDGTRLSIL.

The chain combines TRBV27 with TRBJ2-1; 8 bases match TRBD2. CDR3 size: 16 residues. The germline V gene has CDR1 MNHEY and CDR2 SMNVEV (reference sequence). Unmatched junction bases numbered 11, after V lost 5 bases and J lost 5 bases. CDR3 in amino acids: CASSSALAGPNNEQFF. For the CDR3, the DNA is TGTGCCAGCAGTAGCGCCCTAGCGGGTCCAAACAATGAGCAGTTCTTC.

The chain has TRBV28 and TRBJ2-7, with D maybe TRBD1 (5 bases). Germline V gives CDR1 MDHEN, CDR2 SYDVKM. V gave up 10 bases and J gave up 6 bases, with 22 bases separating them. CDR3 size: 14 residues. The CDR3 is CATQTSTGLGEQYF. DNA for the CDR3: TGTGCCACCCAAACGTCCACAGGTTTGGGCGAGCAGTACTTC.

The chain joins TRBV9 to TRBJ1-1; TRBD1 agrees at 7 bases. Germline V CDR1 and CDR2: SGDLS, YYNGEE. V lost 2 bases to trimming and J lost 6 bases; unmatched junction nucleotides: 7. This CDR3 contains 14 residues. The CDR3 bases are TGTGCCAGCAGCGTGGAAATACAGGGGTCTGAAGCTTTCTTT. It encodes CASSVEIQGSEAFF.

The chain recombines TRBV30 with TRBJ1-6, with D possibly TRBD1 on 6 matching bases. The CDR3 spans 16 residues. V lost 1 base and J lost 5, with 15 bases in between. Germline CDR1 is GTSNPN and CDR2 is SVGIG (reference sequence). The CDR3 spells CAWSAGKDRDNSPLHF. CDR3 DNA: TGTGCCTGGAGTGCAGGGAAGGACAGAGATAATTCACCCCTCCACTTT. The whole variable domain, filled in from reference TRBV30 and TRBJ1-6, reads SQTIHQWPATLVQPVGSPLSLECTVEGTSNPNLYWYRQAAGRGLQLLFYSVGIGQISSEVPQNLSASRPQDRQFILSSKKLLLSDSGFYLCAWSAGKDRDNSPLHFGNGTRLTVT.

This chain links TRBV4-3 with TRBJ2-1; D is uncertain. Trimming took off 0 bases at V and 1 base at J, with 7 bases between the two ends. This CDR3 has 15 amino acids. Germline assignment: CDR1 LGHNA and CDR2 YSLEER. This chain's CDR3 is CASSQEVGSYNEQFF. CDR3 bases: TGCGCCAGCAGCCAAGAGGTGGGGTCCTACAATGAGCAGTTCTTC.

The V gene is TRBV7-6, the J gene TRBJ2-3, with 7 bases that match TRBD2. The V segment lost 5 bases and the J segment 0 bases; nucleotides outside the gene matches: 8. There are 16 residues in the CDR3. CDR1 and CDR2 (germline): SGHVS, FNYEAQ. CDR3 sequence reads: CASSPGLGPSTDTQYF. CDR3 DNA: TGTGCCAGCAGCCCCGGACTAGGCCCTAGCACAGATACGCAGTATTTT.

The chain carries TRBV12-3 or TRBV12-4 and TRBJ1-1, with a possible D match to TRBD1 (5 bases). Trimming removed 7 bases at V and 5 bases at J, with 11 bases between. This CDR3 spans 12 amino acids. CDR3 region: CASTLEGTEAFF. As DNA, the CDR3 is TGTGCCAGCACTTTGGAGGGGACTGAAGCTTTCTTT.

In DNA, the CDR3 is TGTGCCAGCAGCGTCGGGGATTCACCCCTCCACTTT. Its translation: CASSVGDSPLHF. V is TRBV9 and J is TRBJ1-6; D gene ambiguous. V was pared by 2 bases and J by 8 bases, with 5 bases between. CDR3 length: 12 residues. CDR1 is SGDLS, CDR2 YYNGEE, per germline.

This chain uses TRBV3-1 (or the pseudogene TRBV3-2) with TRBJ1-4; possible D gene TRBD1, 6 bases. Germline CDR1 is LGHDT and CDR2 is YNNKEL (reference sequence). CDR3 length equals 15 residues. V shed 3 bases and J shed 5 bases, with 13 bases lying between them. CDR3: CASSHIDRSNEKLFF. The CDR3 DNA sequence: TGTGCCAGCAGCCACATAGACAGGAGCAATGAAAAACTGTTTTTT.

The chain links TRBV28 to TRBJ1-4; tentative D call: TRBD1 (5 bases). The CDR3 has 13 amino acids. Germline loops: CDR1 MDHEN, CDR2 SYDVKM. The V and J ends lost 5 bases and 11 bases respectively, with 15 bases between them. The CDR3 DNA sequence: TGTGCCAGCAGTCGCACGGGGCTAGGGAAACTGTTTTTT. This encodes CASSRTGLGKLFF.

This chain uses TRBV19 with TRBJ2-1, with 7 bases fitting TRBD1. The CDR3 sequence is 14 residues long. The ends lost 7 bases at V and 7 bases at J; junction bases unmatched: 10. CDR1 is LNHDA and CDR2 is SQIVND in the germline V gene (reference sequence). DNA for the CDR3: TGTGCCAGTAAGGCAGGGGGATTTATAAATGAGCAGTTCTTC. Its protein product is CASKAGGFINEQFF.

The chain couples TRBV12-2 to TRBJ2-1; TRBD2, as called in the table, went unchecked against the DNA. TRBV12-2 is tagged as a pseudogene. CDR3 length: 16 residues. The CDR3 reads CASRLAISPPHSEQFF. The CDR3 DNA reads as TGTGCAAGTCGCTTAGCTATCTCCCCGCCCCATAGTGAGCAGTTCTTC.

J is TRBJ2-7 and V is TRBV28; maybe TRBD2 (5 bases). The germline gives CDR1 MDHEN, CDR2 SYDVKM. The CDR3 sequence is 15 residues long. Trimming removed 8 bases from V and 0 bases from J, with 17 bases in between. The CDR3: CASSPLGLASYEQYF. The CDR3 region has the DNA TGTGCCAGCTCCCCCTTGGGCCTAGCCTCCTACGAGCAGTACTTC.

The V gene is TRBV7-2, the J gene TRBJ2-1; D is unclear. Per germline, CDR1 SGHTA and CDR2 FQGNSA. This CDR3 has 12 amino acids. Trimming took 1 base from V and 10 from J, leaving 8 bases between them. In DNA form, the CDR3 reads TGTGCCAGCAGCTTAGTTTTGTGGGAGCAGTTCTTC. Protein: CASSLVLWEQFF.

The chain recombines TRBV3-1 (or the pseudogene TRBV3-2) with TRBJ1-2; D uncertain. The CDR3 is 17 amino acids. V lost 0 bases to trimming and J lost 4 bases, with 18 bases between them. In germline, CDR1 is LGHDT, CDR2 YNNKEL (reference sequence). The DNA for the CDR3 is TGTGCCAGCAGCCAAGATCGGTTAAACCCCTATCCCTATGGCTACACCTTC. As protein: CASSQDRLNPYPYGYTF.

The chain couples TRBV9 to TRBJ1-1; D gene uncertain. This CDR3 has 14 amino acids. V was trimmed by 0 bases and J by 10 bases, leaving 16 bases between them. Looked up from germline, CDR1 is SGDLS and CDR2 is YYNGEE. The CDR3 DNA sequence: TGTGCCAGCAGCGTAGGTGCAGGCCAAAGAGGAGCTTTCTTT. Residues: CASSVGAGQRGAFF. The full variable domain, with the rest looked up from reference TRBV9 and TRBJ1-1, is DSGVTQTPKHLITATGQRVTLRCSPRSGDLSVYWYQQSLDQGLQFLIQYYNGEERAKGNILERFSAQQFPDLHSELNLSSLELGDSALYFCASSVGAGQRGAFFGQGTRLTVV.

This chain links TRBV14 with TRBJ2-1; D is undetermined. The CDR3 loop spans 16 amino acids. Germline V gives CDR1 SGHDN, CDR2 FVKESK. The V gene lost 2 bases and the J gene lost 3 bases, with 14 bases spanning the gap. CDR3 sequence reads: CASSQIGPTLYNEQFF. Written as DNA, the CDR3 is TGTGCCAGCAGCCAAATTGGACCGACCCTCTACAATGAGCAGTTCTTC.

V is TRBV10-3 and J is TRBJ2-3, with 9 bases matching TRBD2. With 3 bases clipped from V and 1 base from J, the junction kept 5 bases outside the gene matches. The CDR3 totals 16 residues. CDR1 is ENHRY and CDR2 is SYGVKD in the germline V gene. This chain's CDR3 is CAISDVAGGGTDTQYF. The CDR3 region has the DNA TGTGCCATCAGTGATGTTGCGGGAGGGGGCACAGATACGCAGTATTTT.

The chain employs TRBV6-2 or TRBV6-3 and TRBJ2-2; TRBD1 aligns across 11 bases. The CDR3 runs to 15 residues. The germline gives CDR1 MNHEY, CDR2 SVGEGT. Unmatched junction bases numbered 7, after V lost 6 bases and J lost 7 bases. CDR3 sequence: CASSWTGGAYGELFF. The CDR3 DNA is TGTGCCAGCAGCTGGACAGGGGGCGCTTACGGGGAGCTGTTTTTT.

The V call is TRBV9, the J call TRBJ1-5, with unresolved D. V gave up 0 bases and J gave up 8 bases, with 12 bases separating them. This CDR3 has 14 residues. Looked up from germline, CDR1 is SGDLS and CDR2 is YYNGEE. CDR3 in DNA: TGTGCCAGCAGCGTAGGGTCCCGCCCCGAGCCCCAGCATTTT. This encodes CASSVGSRPEPQHF.

The chain combines TRBV6-5 with TRBJ1-6; D ambiguous. Looked up from germline, CDR1 is MNHEY and CDR2 is SVGAGI. This CDR3 has 16 residues. Trimming took off 0 bases at V and 9 bases at J, with 15 bases between the two ends. This CDR3 is CASSYSLTEFGSPLHF. DNA for the CDR3: TGTGCCAGCAGTTACTCACTTACTGAGTTTGGTTCACCCCTCCACTTT.

The DNA of the CDR3 is TGCGCCAGCAGCTCAGGGACTAGCGGGGGAGAAGAGACCCAGTACTTC. Its translation is CASSSGTSGGEETQYF. The chain is built from TRBV5-1 and TRBJ2-5, with TRBD2 matching 14 bases. The CDR3 runs 16 residues. Germline V gene lookup returns CDR1 SGHRS and CDR2 YFSETQ. The V and J ends lost 3 bases and 3 bases, in that order; junction bases with no gene match: 4.

CDR3 nucleotide sequence: TGTGCCAGCAGCCAGGGGGGGATGGAGACCCAGTACTTC. Encoded protein: CASSQGGMETQYF. The gene calls are TRBV14 and TRBJ2-5; 7 bases map to TRBD2. Losses at the gene ends were 3 bases for V and 5 bases for J; bases not matched to a gene: 3. The CDR3 covers 13 residues. Germline-derived CDR1 and CDR2 are SGHDN and FVKESK. Filled out from reference TRBV14 and TRBJ2-5, the complete variable domain reads EAGVTQFPSHSVIEKGQTVTLRCDPISGHDNLYWYRRVMGKEIKFLLHFVKESKQDESGMPNNRFLAERTGGTYSTLKVQPAELEDSGVYFCASSQGGMETQYFGPGTRLLVL.

The J gene is TRBJ2-7, the V gene TRBV27; the D call may be TRBD1 or TRBD2 (5 bases each). This CDR3 is built from 14 residues. Germline V CDR1 and CDR2: MNHEY, SMNVEV (reference sequence). Between the trimmed V and J ends, which lost 2 bases and 1 base, there was a span of 9 bases. CDR3 region: CASSLGDASYEQYF. The CDR3 DNA sequence: TGTGCCAGCAGTTTAGGGGACGCTTCCTACGAGCAGTACTTC.

The chain carries TRBV27 and TRBJ2-7; D is tentatively TRBD1 or TRBD2 (5 bases each). Trimming removed 4 bases at V and 4 bases at J, with 11 bases between. CDR1 and CDR2 (germline): MNHEY, SMNVEV (reference sequence). The CDR3 covers 13 residues. As DNA, the CDR3 is TGTGCCAGCAGTTCGGGGCCCTTTTACGAGCAGTACTTC. Translation gives CASSSGPFYEQYF.

The V gene is TRBV6-1, the J gene TRBJ1-4; D perhaps matches TRBD1 (5 bases). The germline V and J ends were trimmed by 3 bases and 14 bases, with 10 bases remaining between them. The CDR3 contains 11 residues. Germline assignment: CDR1 MNHNS and CDR2 SASEGT. The CDR3 DNA follows: TGTGCCAGCAGTGACCAGGGACGGCTGTTTTTT. This translates into CASSDQGRLFF.

The rearrangement links TRBV7-2 to TRBJ2-1; TRBD2 matches 8 bases. The germline V gene has CDR1 SGHTA and CDR2 FQGNSA. The V gene end was trimmed by 1 base and the J gene end by 0 bases; junction bases not matched to a gene: 2. This CDR3 spans 16 amino acids. The CDR3 DNA reads TGTGCCAGCAGCTTAGTAGGGACTAGCTCCTACAATGAGCAGTTCTTC. Its translation: CASSLVGTSSYNEQFF.

The chain is built from TRBV19 and TRBJ2-5, with 7 bases that match TRBD2. V was clipped by 5 bases and J by 5 bases; unmatched bases: 8. Germline-derived CDR1 and CDR2 are LNHDA and SQIVND (reference sequence). This CDR3 region has 14 residues. In DNA form, the CDR3 reads TGTGCCAGTAGTGCACGGACTAGGCGGGAGACCCAGTACTTC. Residues: CASSARTRRETQYF.

This clone was counted once. Written as DNA, the CDR3 is TGTGCCAGCGGGATCTACGAGCAGTACTTC. This translates into CASGIYEQYF. V and J are TRBV28 and TRBJ2-7, with D hard to call. Germline V gene lookup returns CDR1 MDHEN and CDR2 SYDVKM. The CDR3 consists of 10 residues. Trimming took off 8 bases at V and 3 bases at J, with 5 bases between the two ends.

This chain links TRBV20-1 with TRBJ2-1; 8 nucleotides agree with TRBD2. Germline V gene lookup returns CDR1 DFQATT and CDR2 SNEGSKA (reference sequence). The J segment lost 6 bases and the V segment lost 3 bases, leaving 19 bases of the junction unmatched. CDR3 size: 18 residues. The CDR3 coding sequence is TGCAGTGCTAGTGTTCTTGGTTTCAGGCGGGAGGTTGGCAATGAGCAGTTCTTC. Amino acids: CSASVLGFRREVGNEQFF.